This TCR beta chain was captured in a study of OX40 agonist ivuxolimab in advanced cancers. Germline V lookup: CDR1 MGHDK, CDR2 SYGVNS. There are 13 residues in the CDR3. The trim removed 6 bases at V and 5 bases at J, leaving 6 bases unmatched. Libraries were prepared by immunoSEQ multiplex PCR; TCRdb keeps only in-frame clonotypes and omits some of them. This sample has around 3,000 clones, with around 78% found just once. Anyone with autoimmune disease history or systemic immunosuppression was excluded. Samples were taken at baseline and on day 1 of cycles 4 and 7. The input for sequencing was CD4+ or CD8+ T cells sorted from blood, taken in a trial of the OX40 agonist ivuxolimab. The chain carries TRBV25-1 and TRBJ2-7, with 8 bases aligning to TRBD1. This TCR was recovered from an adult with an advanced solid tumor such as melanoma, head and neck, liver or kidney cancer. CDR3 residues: CASSEGQVNEQYF. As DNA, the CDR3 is TGTGCCAGCAGCGAGGGACAGGTCAACGAGCAGTACTTC.